The 24 T cell receptor beta chains listed next were all sequenced from one sample in a study of CD8 T cells in ankylosing spondylitis. TCRdb reprocessed the 5' RACE reads with MiXCR, giving one entry per CDR3 protein. Here the sample spans some 270,000 distinct CDR3 sequences, 32% being singletons. The sequenced sample consisted of blood, either unsorted or a sorted T cell fraction (not recorded which). The receptors were sampled from a male donor with ankylosing spondylitis or in good health (not recorded which).

The rearrangement uses TRBV20-1 and TRBJ2-7; D might be TRBD1 (5 bases). There are 12 residues in the CDR3. CDR1 and CDR2 (germline): DFQATT, SNEGSKA (reference sequence). The germline V and J ends were trimmed by 3 bases and 4 bases, with 10 bases remaining between them. Written as DNA, the CDR3 is TGCAGTGCTAGCCCCAGGGCTTACGAGCAGTACTTC. Its translation is CSASPRAYEQYF.

In its sample, this clonotype was seen many times. V is TRBV20-1 and J is TRBJ2-1, with D possibly TRBD2 on 7 matching bases. The ends were cut back, 6 bases at V and 2 bases at J, with 14 bases in the middle. The length of the CDR3 is 14 residues. Germline CDR1 is DFQATT and CDR2 is SNEGSKA (reference sequence). CDR3 protein: CSAGGGGTYNEQFF. The CDR3 bases are TGCAGTGCCGGGGGCGGGGGTACCTACAATGAGCAGTTCTTC.

The chain combines TRBV5-1 with TRBJ1-4; 8 bases are a match to TRBD1. The CDR3 extends over 15 amino acids. The trim removed 0 bases at V and 8 bases at J, leaving 6 bases unmatched. The germline CDR1 and CDR2 sequences are SGHRS and YFSETQ. The CDR3 sequence is CASSLAGTGREKLFF. CDR3 DNA sequence: TGCGCCAGCAGCTTGGCCGGGACAGGACGAGAAAAACTGTTTTTT.

This clonotype has more than one count but fewer than ten. The genes are TRBV20-1 and TRBJ1-2; D is uncertain. Germline V gene sequence: CDR1 DFQATT, CDR2 SNEGSKA (reference sequence). V was clipped by 5 bases and J by 5 bases, with 9 bases between them. This CDR3 is built from 11 residues. CDR3 residues: CSARTIYGYTF. The CDR3 bases are TGCAGTGCTCGGACCATATATGGCTACACCTTC.

The V call is TRBV20-1, the J call TRBJ2-2, with TRBD2 identical over 8 bases. CDR3 size: 18 residues. Germline CDR1 and CDR2: DFQATT and SNEGSKA (reference sequence). The ends lost 5 bases at V and 1 base at J; junction bases unmatched: 15. CDR3 coding DNA: TGCAGTGCTCTCACCCTAGCGGGTCGCGCCGAGAACACCGGGGAGCTGTTTTTT. This gives the protein CSALTLAGRAENTGELFF.

There are a few counts of this clonotype. The V gene is TRBV11-2, the J gene TRBJ2-3, with D hard to call. CDR1 and CDR2 from the germline V gene are SGHAT and FQNNGV. This CDR3 region has 18 residues. Trimming pared 1 base from V and 1 base from J, leaving 18 bases between. This CDR3 is CASSLVLHLPLGTDTQYF. In nucleotides, the CDR3 is TGTGCCAGCAGCTTAGTTTTGCATTTGCCCCTTGGCACAGATACGCAGTATTTT.

About this clonotype itself: The junction does not match germline at one end; this may be a read error. The J gene is TRBJ2-7, the V gene TRBV7-9; 8 bases are a match to TRBD1. CDR3 size: 11 residues. Germline CDR1 is SEHNR and CDR2 is FQNEAQ (reference sequence). The CDR3 DNA is TGTGCCAGCAGCCATACAGGGGGAATCGTCTTC. Amino acid sequence: CASSHTGGIVF.

This chain links TRBV28 with TRBJ2-5; D is unresolved. Germline-derived CDR1 and CDR2 are MDHEN and SYDVKM. Trimming removed 3 bases at V and 0 bases at J, with 11 bases between. The length of the CDR3 is 15 residues. CDR3 protein: CASSFSRTYQETQYF. The CDR3, as DNA: TGTGCCAGCAGTTTCTCTAGGACGTACCAAGAGACCCAGTACTTC.

This clonotype has only a few counts. The chain links TRBV20-1 to TRBJ1-1, with TRBD1 as a possible D gene (6 bases). V was shortened by 1 base and J by 4 bases, with 10 bases between the two germline ends. This CDR3 comprises 13 residues. Germline CDR1 is DFQATT and CDR2 is SNEGSKA (reference sequence). CDR3: CSARVGGSTEAFF. CDR3 bases: TGCAGTGCTAGAGTAGGGGGTAGCACTGAAGCTTTCTTT.

The rearrangement uses TRBV12-3 or TRBV12-4 and TRBJ2-1; 8 bases are a match to TRBD1. V trimming: 7 bases; J trimming: 3 bases; junction bases outside the gene matches: 8. This CDR3 comprises 15 residues. CDR3 in DNA: TGTGCCAGCACCGAAACAGGACAGGGCTACAATGAGCAGTTCTTC. Translated: CASTETGQGYNEQFF.

This clonotype showed up just a few times. The CDR3 region is CASSFRGDYDGYTF. The CDR3 coding sequence is TGTGCCAGCAGTTTCAGAGGGGACTATGATGGCTACACCTTC. This chain links TRBV12-3 or TRBV12-4 with TRBJ1-2, with D maybe TRBD1 (5 bases). The CDR3 is made up of 14 amino acids. Between the trimmed V and J ends, which lost 3 bases and 6 bases, there was a span of 14 bases.

The chain joins TRBV5-5 to TRBJ2-2; TRBD2 might be the D (5 bases). This CDR3 is built from 15 residues. The ends were cut back, 4 bases at V and 1 base at J, with 11 bases in the middle. Germline CDR1 and CDR2: SGHKS and YYEKEE (reference sequence). The CDR3 region is CASSRTGENTGELFF. The CDR3 DNA follows: TGTGCCAGCAGCCGGACCGGGGAGAACACCGGGGAGCTGTTTTTT.

This clonotype was found a few times. The rearrangement joins TRBV6-1 to TRBJ1-1; 7 bases are a match to TRBD1. The CDR3 has 13 amino acids. The J segment lost 9 bases and the V segment lost 6 bases, leaving 10 bases of the junction unmatched. Germline CDR1 and CDR2: MNHNS and SASEGT. In nucleotides, the CDR3 is TGTGCCAGCAGCGAACCCGGGACAGACAAAGCTTTCTTT. As protein: CASSEPGTDKAFF.

This clonotype was seen a handful of times. The rearrangement uses TRBV20-1 and TRBJ1-1, with D maybe TRBD1 (5 bases). CDR1 and CDR2 from the germline V gene are DFQATT and SNEGSKA (reference sequence). V lost 4 bases to trimming and J lost 4 bases, with 13 bases between them. The CDR3 totals 13 residues. The CDR3 loop is CSATTGGSTEAFF. For the CDR3, the DNA is TGCAGTGCTACGACGGGGGGATCCACTGAAGCTTTCTTT.

The chain employs TRBV24-1 and TRBJ1-2; 9 bases are shared with TRBD1. CDR3 length: 14 residues. Trimming took 3 bases from V and 6 from J; bases not matched to a gene: 4. Germline V gene sequence: CDR1 KGHDR, CDR2 SFDVKD. CDR3: CATSDARDRDGYTF. Written as DNA, the CDR3 is TGTGCCACCAGTGATGCCCGGGACAGGGATGGCTACACCTTC.

CDR3 protein: CAISETTGAGNTIYF. In nucleotides, the CDR3 is TGTGCCATCAGTGAGACGACAGGGGCTGGAAACACCATATATTTT. This chain uses TRBV10-3 with TRBJ1-3; 8 bases fit TRBD1. V lost 2 bases and J lost 2; bases outside the gene matches: 2. Germline V gives CDR1 ENHRY, CDR2 SYGVKD. The CDR3 covers 15 residues.

The genes are TRBV20-1 and TRBJ2-7; 7 bases match TRBD2. Trimming took 3 bases from V and 3 from J; bases not matched to a gene: 5. Germline CDR1 DFQATT, CDR2 SNEGSKA (reference sequence). The CDR3 extends over 13 amino acids. CDR3 DNA sequence: TGCAGTGCTAGCCTCGGACTAGTCTACGAGCAGTACTTC. Translating gives CSASLGLVYEQYF.

This chain uses TRBV12-3 or TRBV12-4 with TRBJ2-5; TRBD1 agrees at 11 bases. The CDR3 contains 14 residues. Trimming removed 6 bases from V and 7 bases from J; junction bases left unmatched: 7. Here the CDR3 reads CASSPDRGRRTQYF. The CDR3 region has the DNA TGTGCCAGCAGCCCGGACAGGGGGCGGCGGACCCAGTACTTC.

This clonotype has only a few counts. As DNA, the CDR3 is TGCAGTGCTGGGACCGTACCCCAAGAGACCCAGTACTTC. This codes for CSAGTVPQETQYF. This chain links TRBV20-1 with TRBJ2-5; D might be TRBD1 or TRBD2, each matching 5 bases. The CDR3 totals 13 residues. Trimming removed 5 bases from V and 1 base from J, with 11 bases in between. The germline V gene has CDR1 DFQATT and CDR2 SNEGSKA (reference sequence).

In this sample, this clonotype turned up a few times. The chain carries TRBV10-3 and TRBJ2-2, with 9 positions matching TRBD1. The CDR3 has 15 residues. Per germline, CDR1 ENHRY and CDR2 SYGVKD. After removal of 5 bases from V and 2 bases from J, the junction contained 3 bases not matched to a gene. CDR3 region: CAISPGQGNTGELFF. CDR3 bases: TGTGCCATCAGTCCGGGACAGGGTAACACCGGGGAGCTGTTTTTT.

For the CDR3, the DNA is TGTGCCAGCAGCGTAGCTTGGGACTCGTTCTCCTACAATGAGCAGTTCTTC. Protein: CASSVAWDSFSYNEQFF. The chain couples TRBV9 to TRBJ2-1; weak D call: TRBD2 (6 bases). The CDR3 runs 17 residues. CDR1 is SGDLS, CDR2 YYNGEE, per germline. The V and J ends lost 0 bases and 0 bases respectively, with 13 bases between them.

The rearrangement joins TRBV5-6 to TRBJ2-4; TRBD2 agrees at 10 bases. The CDR3 runs 16 residues. Looked up from germline, CDR1 is SGHDT and CDR2 is YYEEEE. Trimming cost V 4 bases and J 2 bases; bases outside gene matches: 6. CDR3 in amino acids: CASSQQRGGPKNIQYF. The CDR3, as DNA: TGTGCCAGCAGCCAACAGCGGGGGGGGCCCAAAAACATTCAGTACTTC.

This clonotype has just a few counts. The gene calls are TRBV6-5 and TRBJ1-4; D gene uncertain. V shed 5 bases and J shed 12 bases, with 13 bases lying between them. CDR3 length: 12 residues. Germline CDR1 is MNHEY and CDR2 is SVGAGI. CDR3 region: CASSARREELFF. The CDR3 bases are TGTGCCAGCAGTGCACGGAGGGAGGAACTGTTTTTT.

This clonotype came up once. This chain joins TRBV7-9 and TRBJ2-4; TRBD1 might be the D (6 bases). The CDR3 is 15 residues long. Trimming pared 5 bases from V and 16 bases from J, leaving 27 bases between. Germline values: CDR1 SEHNR, CDR2 FQNEAQ (reference sequence). The CDR3 nucleotides read TGTGCCAGCAGCCCCCAACGACAGGAACATACAGTTGCCTACTTC. Protein product: CASSPQRQEHTVAYF.